The T cell receptor beta chain under discussion was sequenced for a study of graft-versus-host responses after intestinal transplantation. TCRdb keeps only in-frame clones here, not all; method: immunoSEQ multiplex PCR. The sample records about 90,000 clones, approximately 92% being singletons. Details on this clone: The target antigen is unknown.

The sequence derives from a human donor who was the organ donor for an intestinal transplant. Sequenced material: unstimulated CD8+ T cells sorted from spleen or lymph node cells, taken before transplant.

The CDR3 spells CASSQYGPPRGADTQYF. CDR3 coding DNA: TGCGCCAGCAGCCAGTACGGACCACCTCGGGGGGCAGATACGCAGTATTTT. The genes are TRBV5-1 and TRBJ2-3; 7 bases align to TRBD2. Germline trimming cut 4 bases from V and 4 bases from J; bases unmatched to any gene: 15. The CDR3 spans 17 residues. CDR1 SGHRS and CDR2 YFSETQ come from the germline V gene.